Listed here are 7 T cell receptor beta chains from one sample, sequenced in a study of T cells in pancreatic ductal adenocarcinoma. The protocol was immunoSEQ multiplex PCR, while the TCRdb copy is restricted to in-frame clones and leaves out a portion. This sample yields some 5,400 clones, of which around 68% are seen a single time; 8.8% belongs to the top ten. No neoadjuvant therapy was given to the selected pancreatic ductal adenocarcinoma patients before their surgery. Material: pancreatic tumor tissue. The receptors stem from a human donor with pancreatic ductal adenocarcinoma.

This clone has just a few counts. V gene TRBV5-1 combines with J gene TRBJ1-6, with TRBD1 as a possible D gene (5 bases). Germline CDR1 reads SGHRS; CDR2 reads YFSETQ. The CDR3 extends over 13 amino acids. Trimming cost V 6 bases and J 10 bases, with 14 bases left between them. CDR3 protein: CASTGEMGSPLHF. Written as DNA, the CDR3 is TGCGCCAGCACGGGGGAGATGGGATCACCCCTCCACTTT. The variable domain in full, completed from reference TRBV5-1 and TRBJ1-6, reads KAGVTQTPRYLIKTRGQQVTLSCSPISGHRSVSWYQQTPGQGLQFLFEYFSETQRNKGNFPGRFSGRQFSNSRSEMNVSTLELGDSALYLCASTGEMGSPLHFGNGTRLTVT.

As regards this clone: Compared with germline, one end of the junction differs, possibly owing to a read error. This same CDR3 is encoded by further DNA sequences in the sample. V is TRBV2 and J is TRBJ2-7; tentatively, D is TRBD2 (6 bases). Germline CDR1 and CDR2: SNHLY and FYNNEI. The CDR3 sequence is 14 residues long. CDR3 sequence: CASLQEGESSEQYF. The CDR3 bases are TGTGCCAGCCTCCAGGAGGGAGAGTCGAGCGAGCAGTACTTT.

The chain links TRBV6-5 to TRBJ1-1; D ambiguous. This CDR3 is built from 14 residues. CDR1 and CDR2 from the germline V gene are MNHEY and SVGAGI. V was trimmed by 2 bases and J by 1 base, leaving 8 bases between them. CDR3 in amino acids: CASSYNYGNTEAFF. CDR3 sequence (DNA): TGTGCCAGCAGTTACAATTACGGGAACACTGAAGCTTTCTTT.

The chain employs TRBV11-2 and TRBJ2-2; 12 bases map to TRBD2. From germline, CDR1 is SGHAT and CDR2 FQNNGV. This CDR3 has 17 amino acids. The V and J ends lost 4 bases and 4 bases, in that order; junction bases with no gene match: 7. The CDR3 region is CASSSRSSGGGTGELFF. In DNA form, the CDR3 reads TGTGCCAGCAGCTCCCGGTCTAGCGGGGGGGGCACCGGGGAGCTGTTTTTT.

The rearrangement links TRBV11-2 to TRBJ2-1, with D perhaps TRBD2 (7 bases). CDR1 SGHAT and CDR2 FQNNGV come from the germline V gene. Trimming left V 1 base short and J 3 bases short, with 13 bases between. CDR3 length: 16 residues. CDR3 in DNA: TGTGCCAGCAGCTTAGGTTCGGGGGGCCGCTACAATGAGCAGTTCTTC. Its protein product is CASSLGSGGRYNEQFF.

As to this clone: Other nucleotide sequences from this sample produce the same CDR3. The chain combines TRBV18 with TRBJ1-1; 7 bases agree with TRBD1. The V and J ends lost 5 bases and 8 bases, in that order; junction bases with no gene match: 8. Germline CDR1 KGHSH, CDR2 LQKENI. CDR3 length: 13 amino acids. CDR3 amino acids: CASSEVRGVEAFF. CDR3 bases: TGTGCCAGCTCAGAAGTCAGGGGGGTGGAAGCTTTCTTT. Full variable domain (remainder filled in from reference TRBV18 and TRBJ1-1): NAGVMQNPRHLVRRRGQEARLRCSPMKGHSHVYWYRQLPEEGLKFMVYLQKENIIDESGMPKERFSAEFPKEGPSILRIQQVVRGDSAAYFCASSEVRGVEAFFGQGTRLTVV.

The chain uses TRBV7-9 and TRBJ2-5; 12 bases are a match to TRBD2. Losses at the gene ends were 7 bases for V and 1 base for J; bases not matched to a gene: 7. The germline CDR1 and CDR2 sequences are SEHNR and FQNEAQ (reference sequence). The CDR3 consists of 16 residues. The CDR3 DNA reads TGTGCCAGCACCCTCCTGACTAGCGGGGGCCAAGAGACCCAGTACTTC. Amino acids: CASTLLTSGGQETQYF.